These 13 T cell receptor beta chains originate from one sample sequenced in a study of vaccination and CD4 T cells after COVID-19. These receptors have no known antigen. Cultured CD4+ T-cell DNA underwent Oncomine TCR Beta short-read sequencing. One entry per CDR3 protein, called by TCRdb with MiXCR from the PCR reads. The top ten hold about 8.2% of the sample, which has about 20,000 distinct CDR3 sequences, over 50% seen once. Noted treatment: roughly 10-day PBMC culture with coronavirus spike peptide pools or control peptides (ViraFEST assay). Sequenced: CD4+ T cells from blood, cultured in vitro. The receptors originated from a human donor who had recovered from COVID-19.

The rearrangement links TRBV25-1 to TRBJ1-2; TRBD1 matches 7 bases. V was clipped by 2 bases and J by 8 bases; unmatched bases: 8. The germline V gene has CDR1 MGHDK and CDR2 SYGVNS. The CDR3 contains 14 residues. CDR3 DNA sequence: TGTGCCAGCAGTGAAACGGGACAGTCTGACGGCTACACCTTC. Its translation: CASSETGQSDGYTF.

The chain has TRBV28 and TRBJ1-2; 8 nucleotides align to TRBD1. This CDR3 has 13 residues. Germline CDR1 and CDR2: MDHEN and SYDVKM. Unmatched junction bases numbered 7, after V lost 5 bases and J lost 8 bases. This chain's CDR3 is CASSLTGGRGYTF. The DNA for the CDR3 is TGTGCCAGCAGTCTTACAGGGGGTCGAGGCTACACCTTC.

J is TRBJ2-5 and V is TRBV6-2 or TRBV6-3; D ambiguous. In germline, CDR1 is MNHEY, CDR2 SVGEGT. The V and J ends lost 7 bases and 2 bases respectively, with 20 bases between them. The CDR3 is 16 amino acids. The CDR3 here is CASNPAPTLGQETQYF. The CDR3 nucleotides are TGTGCCAGCAATCCAGCCCCCACCTTGGGTCAAGAGACCCAGTACTTC.

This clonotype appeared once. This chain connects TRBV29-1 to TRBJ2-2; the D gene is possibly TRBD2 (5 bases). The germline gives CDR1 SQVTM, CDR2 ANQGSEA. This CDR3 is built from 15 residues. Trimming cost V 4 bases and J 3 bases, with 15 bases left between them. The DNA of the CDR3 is TGCAGCGTTGGCTCCGGGATACTAGACACCGGGGAGCTGTTTTTT. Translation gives CSVGSGILDTGELFF.

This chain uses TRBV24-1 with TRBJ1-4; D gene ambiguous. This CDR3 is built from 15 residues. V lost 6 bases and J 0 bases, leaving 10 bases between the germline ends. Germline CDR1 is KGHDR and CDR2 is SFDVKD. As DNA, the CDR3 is TGTGCCACCAGTCGAACAGCAGCAACTAATGAAAAACTGTTTTTT. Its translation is CATSRTAATNEKLFF.

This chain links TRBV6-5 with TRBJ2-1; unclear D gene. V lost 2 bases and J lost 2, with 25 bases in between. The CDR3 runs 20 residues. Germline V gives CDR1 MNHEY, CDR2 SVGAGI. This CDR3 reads CASSYDSRPSIPRTYNEQFF. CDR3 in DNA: TGTGCCAGCAGTTACGACTCCAGGCCTTCCATACCACGAACCTACAATGAGCAGTTCTTC.

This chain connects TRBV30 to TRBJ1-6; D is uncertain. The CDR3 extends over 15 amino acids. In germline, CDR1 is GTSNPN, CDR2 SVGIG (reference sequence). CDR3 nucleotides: TGTGCTACGGACGCCCAAAGCTCCTATAATTCACCCCTCCACTTT. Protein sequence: CATDAQSSYNSPLHF.

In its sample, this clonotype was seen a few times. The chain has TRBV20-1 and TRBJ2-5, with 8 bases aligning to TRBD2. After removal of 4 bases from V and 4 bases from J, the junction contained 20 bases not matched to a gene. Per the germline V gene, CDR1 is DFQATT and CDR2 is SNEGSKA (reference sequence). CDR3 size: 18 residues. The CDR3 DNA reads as TGCAGTGCTACCGCAAGTCGCGCGGGGGGCGGGGTGTCAGAGACCCAGTACTTC. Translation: CSATASRAGGGVSETQYF.

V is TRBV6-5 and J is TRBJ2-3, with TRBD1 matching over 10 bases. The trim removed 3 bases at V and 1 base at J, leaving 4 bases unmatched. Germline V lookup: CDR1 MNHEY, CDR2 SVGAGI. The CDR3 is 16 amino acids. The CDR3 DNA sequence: TGTGCCAGCAGTTATGCCGGGACAGGGGGCACAGATACGCAGTATTTT. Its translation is CASSYAGTGGTDTQYF.

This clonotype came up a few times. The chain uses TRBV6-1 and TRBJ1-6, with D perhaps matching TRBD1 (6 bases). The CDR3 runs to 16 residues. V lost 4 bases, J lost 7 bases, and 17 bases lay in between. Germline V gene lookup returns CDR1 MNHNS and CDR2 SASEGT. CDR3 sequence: CASSVLSRQGNSPLHF. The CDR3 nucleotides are TGTGCCAGCAGTGTTCTTTCTAGGCAGGGGAATTCACCCCTCCACTTT.

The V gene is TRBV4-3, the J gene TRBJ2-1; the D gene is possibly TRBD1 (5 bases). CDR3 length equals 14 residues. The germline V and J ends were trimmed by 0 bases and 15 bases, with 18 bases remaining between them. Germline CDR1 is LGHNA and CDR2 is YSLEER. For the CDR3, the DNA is TGCGCCAGCAGCCAAGATCGGATAAGGGGCCCCAGGTTCTTC. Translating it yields CASSQDRIRGPRFF.

Here the CDR3 DNA reads TGTGCCAGCAGCCCACTTGGGACAGGCGCTAACTATGGCTACACCTTC. Protein sequence: CASSPLGTGANYGYTF. This chain links TRBV7-2 with TRBJ1-2, with 8 bases that match TRBD1. The V and J ends lost 5 bases and 0 bases, in that order; junction bases with no gene match: 8. The CDR3 covers 16 residues. The V gene's germline CDR1 is SGHTA and CDR2 FQGNSA.

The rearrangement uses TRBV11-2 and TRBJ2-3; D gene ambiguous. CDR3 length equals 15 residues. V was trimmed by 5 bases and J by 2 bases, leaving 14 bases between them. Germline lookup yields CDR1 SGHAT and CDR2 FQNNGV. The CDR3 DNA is TGTGCCAGCAGCGTGGGTATGACCCTCACAGATACGCAGTATTTT. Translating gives CASSVGMTLTDTQYF. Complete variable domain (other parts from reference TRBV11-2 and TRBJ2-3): EAGVAQSPRYKIIEKRQSVAFWCNPISGHATLYWYQQILGQGPKLLIQFQNNGVVDDSQLPKDRFSAERLKGVDSTLKIQPAKLEDSAVYLCASSVGMTLTDTQYFGPGTRLTVL.